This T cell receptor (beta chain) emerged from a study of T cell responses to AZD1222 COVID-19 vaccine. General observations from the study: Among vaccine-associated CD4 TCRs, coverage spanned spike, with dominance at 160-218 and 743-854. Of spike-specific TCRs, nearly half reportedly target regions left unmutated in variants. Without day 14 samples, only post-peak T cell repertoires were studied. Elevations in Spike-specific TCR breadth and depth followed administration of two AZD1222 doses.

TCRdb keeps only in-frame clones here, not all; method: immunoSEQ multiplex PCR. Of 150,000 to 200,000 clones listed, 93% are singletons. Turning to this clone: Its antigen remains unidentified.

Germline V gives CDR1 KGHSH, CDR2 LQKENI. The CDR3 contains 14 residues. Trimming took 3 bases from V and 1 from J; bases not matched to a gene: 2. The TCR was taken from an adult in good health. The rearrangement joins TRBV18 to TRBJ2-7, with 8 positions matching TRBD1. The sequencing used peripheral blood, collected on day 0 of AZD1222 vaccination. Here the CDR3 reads CASSPTGASYEQYF. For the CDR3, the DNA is TGTGCCAGCTCACCGACAGGGGCGTCCTACGAGCAGTACTTC. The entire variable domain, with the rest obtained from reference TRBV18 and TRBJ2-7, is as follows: NAGVMQNPRHLVRRRGQEARLRCSPMKGHSHVYWYRQLPEEGLKFMVYLQKENIIDESGMPKERFSAEFPKEGPSILRIQQVVRGDSAAYFCASSPTGASYEQYFGPGTRLTVT.